This T cell receptor (beta chain) is from a study of T cells in localized non-small cell lung cancer. Broader study findings: Out of the top 100 tumor clones, a median approximately 61 were seen in adjacent lung. Investigators sequenced only a single tumor region, leaving heterogeneity possible. Longer survival (overall) was linked to higher T cell density in blood. Uninvolved adjacent lung had more T cell clonality than any other tissue, topping tumor.

Regarding this clone: Its antigen is undetermined.

Assay used: immunoSEQ multiplex PCR; TCRdb lists only in-frame clones, some missing. Among 25,000 to 35,000 clones listed, 70% to 90% were seen once. Deletions cut 7 bases from V and 6 bases from J, with 13 bases between. The CDR3 extends over 12 amino acids. The germline gives CDR1 SQVTM, CDR2 ANQGSEA. The rearrangement links TRBV29-1 to TRBJ2-1, with a tentative D call TRBD2 (5 bases). The sequencing used peripheral blood, collected before any cancer treatment. This sequence originates from a female donor older than 55 with stage I lung adenocarcinoma. The CDR3 DNA reads as TGCAGCGGCGACGGACTGCCCAATGAGCAGTTCTTC. Encoded protein: CSGDGLPNEQFF.